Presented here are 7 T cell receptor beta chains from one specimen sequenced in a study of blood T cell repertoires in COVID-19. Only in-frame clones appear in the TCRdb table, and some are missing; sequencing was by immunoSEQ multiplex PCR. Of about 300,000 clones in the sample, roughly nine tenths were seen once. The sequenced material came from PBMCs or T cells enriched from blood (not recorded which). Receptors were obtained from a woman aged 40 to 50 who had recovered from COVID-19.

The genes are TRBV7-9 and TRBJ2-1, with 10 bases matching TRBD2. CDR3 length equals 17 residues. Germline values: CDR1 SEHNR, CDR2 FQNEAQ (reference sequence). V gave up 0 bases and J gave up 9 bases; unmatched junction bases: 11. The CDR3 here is CASSLARWTSGIVEQFF. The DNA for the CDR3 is TGTGCCAGCAGCTTAGCGAGGTGGACTAGCGGCATCGTTGAGCAGTTCTTC.

The CDR3 protein is CASSPAGRDQETQYF. CDR3 DNA: TGTGCCAGCTCACCAGCGGGGCGAGACCAAGAGACCCAGTACTTC. This rearrangement joins TRBV18 to TRBJ2-5; TRBD2 is a possible D gene (6 bases). Germline V gives CDR1 KGHSH, CDR2 LQKENI. The CDR3 is made up of 15 amino acids. With 2 bases removed from V and 0 bases from J, the gap between germline ends came to 10 bases.

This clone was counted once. The CDR3 reads CASSLNWGEVGGYTF. The CDR3 DNA sequence: TGTGCCAGCAGCTTGAATTGGGGGGAGGTCGGTGGCTACACCTTC. The rearrangement joins TRBV5-5 to TRBJ1-2; TRBD1 is a possible D gene (5 bases). There are 15 residues in the CDR3. CDR1 and CDR2 (germline): SGHKS, YYEKEE (reference sequence). V dropped 1 base and J dropped 7 bases, with 17 bases sitting between them.

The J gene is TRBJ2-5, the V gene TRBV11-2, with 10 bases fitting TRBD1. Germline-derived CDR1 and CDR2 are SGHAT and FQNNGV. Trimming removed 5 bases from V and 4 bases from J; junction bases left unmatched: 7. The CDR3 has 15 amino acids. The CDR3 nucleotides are TGTGCCAGCAGCCGGGACAGGGGAAGAGGAGAGACCCAGTACTTC. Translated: CASSRDRGRGETQYF. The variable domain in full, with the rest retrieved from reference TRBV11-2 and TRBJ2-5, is EAGVAQSPRYKIIEKRQSVAFWCNPISGHATLYWYQQILGQGPKLLIQFQNNGVVDDSQLPKDRFSAERLKGVDSTLKIQPAKLEDSAVYLCASSRDRGRGETQYFGPGTRLLVL.

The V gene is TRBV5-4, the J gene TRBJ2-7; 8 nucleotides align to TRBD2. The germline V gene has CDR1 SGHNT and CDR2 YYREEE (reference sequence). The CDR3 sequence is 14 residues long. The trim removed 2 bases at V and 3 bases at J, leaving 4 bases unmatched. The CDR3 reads CASSLGGRIYEQYF. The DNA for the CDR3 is TGTGCCAGCAGCTTAGGCGGGAGGATCTACGAGCAGTACTTC.

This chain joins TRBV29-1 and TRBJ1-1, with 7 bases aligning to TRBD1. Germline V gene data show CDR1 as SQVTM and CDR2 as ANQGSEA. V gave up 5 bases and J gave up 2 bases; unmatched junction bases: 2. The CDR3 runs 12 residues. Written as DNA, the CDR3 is TGCAGCGTTTACAGGGGTAACACTGAAGCTTTCTTT. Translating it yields CSVYRGNTEAFF.

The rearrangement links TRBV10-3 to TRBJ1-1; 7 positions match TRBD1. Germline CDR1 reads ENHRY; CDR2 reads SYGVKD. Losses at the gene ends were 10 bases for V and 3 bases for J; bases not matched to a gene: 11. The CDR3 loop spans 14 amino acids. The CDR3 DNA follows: TGTGCCACCCAAACACAGGGGCTGGACACTGAAGCTTTCTTT. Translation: CATQTQGLDTEAFF.